This T cell receptor beta chain emerged from a study of response to subunit inactivated influenza vaccine. There are a few counts of this clonotype. MiXCR was run by TCRdb on the RT-PCR reads, yielding one entry per CDR3 protein. Among about 540,000 distinct CDR3 sequences listed, approximately 22% were seen once. The sample was also reused in another study, on T cells expressing NK-cell markers. From that study: UMIs accompanied the 5'RACE template switching by which TCR beta cDNA was made.

The input for sequencing was CD4+ T cells sorted from PBMCs, taken 11 to 12 days after vaccination. The TCR originated in a man aged 50-60 years who received an inactivated influenza vaccine.

Here the CDR3 DNA reads TGTGCCAGCAGTTTTGACGGACCAACAGATACGCAGTATTTT. Protein: CASSFDGPTDTQYF. V is TRBV6-2 or TRBV6-3 and J is TRBJ2-3, with D hard to call. CDR3 size: 14 residues. The germline CDR1 and CDR2 sequences are MNHEY and SVGEGT. The V and J ends lost 4 bases and 3 bases respectively, with 11 bases between them.